The 28 T cell receptor beta chains in this list originate from one sample, sequenced in a study of T cells in Graves' hyperthyroidism and ophthalmopathy. The TCR beta CDR3 regions underwent amplification using RNA transcripts as the source. The TCR CDR3 first-round RT-PCR relied on the HTBI primer set. TCRdb processed the multiplex PCR reads anew with MiXCR; each CDR3 protein has one entry. The table has about 400,000 distinct CDR3 sequences, 13% to 15% seen once. The specimen was blood. The origin of the receptors is a woman aged 55-75 years with Graves' ophthalmopathy.

The chain uses TRBV20-1 and TRBJ1-4, with D possibly TRBD1 on 5 matching bases. The germline CDR1 and CDR2 sequences are DFQATT and SNEGSKA (reference sequence). This CDR3 contains 14 residues. The V end lost 6 bases, the J end lost 8 bases, and 19 bases lay between the germline ends. CDR3 bases: TGCAGTGCCCAAGGTGGGGGGACTAGCGAAAAACTGTTTTTT. It specifies CSAQGGGTSEKLFF.

There are a few counts of this clonotype. This may come from a read error, since a much larger clone is one base off. This sequence joins TRBV11-3 and TRBJ2-1; perhaps TRBD2 as D (6 bases). V shed 4 bases and J shed 0 bases, with 13 bases lying between them. The CDR3 sequence is 16 residues long. CDR1 and CDR2 from the germline V gene are SGHNT and YENEEA. CDR3 loop: CASSSRRGSSYNEQFF. The CDR3 nucleotides read TGTGCCAGCAGCTCAAGGAGGGGAAGCTCCTACAATGAGCAGTTCTTC.

The table lists this clonotype with a few counts. V gene TRBV6-1 combines with J gene TRBJ2-5; 14 positions agree with TRBD2. Losses at the gene ends were 5 bases for V and 2 bases for J; bases not matched to a gene: 1. Per the germline V gene, CDR1 is MNHNS and CDR2 is SASEGT. The length of the CDR3 is 15 residues. As DNA, the CDR3 is TGTGCCAGCAGTCGGACTAGCGGGGGGCAAGAGACCCAGTACTTC. Its translation is CASSRTSGGQETQYF.

The table lists this clonotype with many counts. The gene calls are TRBV7-3 and TRBJ2-1, with 16 positions matching TRBD2. Trimming cost V 1 base and J 10 bases; bases outside gene matches: 7. Germline CDR1 is SGHTA and CDR2 is FQGTGA. The CDR3 is made up of 17 amino acids. The CDR3 is CASSLISGLAGGGEQFF. For the CDR3, the DNA is TGTGCCAGCAGCTTAATCTCGGGACTAGCGGGAGGGGGGGAGCAGTTCTTC.

The chain has TRBV20-1 and TRBJ2-2, with D unclear. The CDR3 is 13 amino acids. Trimming pared 0 bases from V and 8 bases from J, leaving 10 bases between. Germline loops: CDR1 DFQATT, CDR2 SNEGSKA (reference sequence). As DNA, the CDR3 is TGCAGTGCTAGAGATTGGCGTACGGGGGAGCTGTTTTTT. It codes for CSARDWRTGELFF.

This chain uses TRBV5-5 with TRBJ2-5; a possible D gene is TRBD1 (6 bases). CDR3 length equals 14 residues. Trimming took 1 base from V and 5 from J, leaving 12 bases between them. Germline CDR1 reads SGHKS; CDR2 reads YYEKEE (reference sequence). CDR3: CASSLSTGHETQYF. As DNA, the CDR3 is TGTGCCAGCAGCTTGAGTACAGGGCATGAGACCCAGTACTTC.

This clonotype was counted many times. This chain joins TRBV3-1 and TRBJ2-5, with 8 bases identical to TRBD2. The CDR3 has 15 amino acids. V trimming: 5 bases; J trimming: 5 bases; junction bases outside the gene matches: 10. Germline CDR1 is LGHDT and CDR2 is YNNKEL (reference sequence). CDR3 coding DNA: TGTGCCAGCAGCAAATCCGGGACTAGAGGGGAGACCCAGTACTTC. This gives the protein CASSKSGTRGETQYF.

This clonotype was observed a few times. The J gene is TRBJ2-1, the V gene TRBV4-1, with no clear D. V lost 0 bases and J lost 6, with 12 bases in between. Per the germline V gene, CDR1 is MGHRA and CDR2 is YSYEKL. The CDR3 covers 15 residues. CDR3 bases: TGCGCCAGCAGCCAAGAAAGTAAGGGAAGCAATGAGCAGTTCTTC. Its translation is CASSQESKGSNEQFF.

This clonotype has ten or more counts. V gene TRBV18 combines with J gene TRBJ1-5, with TRBD1 as a possible D gene (5 bases). Germline V lookup: CDR1 KGHSH, CDR2 LQKENI. V lost 4 bases and J 5 bases, leaving 9 bases between the germline ends. This CDR3 is built from 13 residues. CDR3 residues: CASSQTGDQPQHF. Written as DNA, the CDR3 is TGTGCCAGCTCACAAACAGGAGATCAGCCCCAGCATTTT.

There are many counts of this clonotype. The gene calls are TRBV5-1 and TRBJ1-1, with D uncertain. V shed 0 bases and J shed 0 bases, with 12 bases lying between them. The germline CDR1 and CDR2 sequences are SGHRS and YFSETQ. The CDR3 covers 16 residues. The CDR3 sequence is CASSLAPAALNTEAFF. DNA of the CDR3: TGCGCCAGCAGCTTGGCCCCCGCCGCCCTGAACACTGAAGCTTTCTTT. Together with reference TRBV5-1 and TRBJ1-1, the CDR3 gives the full variable domain: KAGVTQTPRYLIKTRGQQVTLSCSPISGHRSVSWYQQTPGQGLQFLFEYFSETQRNKGNFPGRFSGRQFSNSRSEMNVSTLELGDSALYLCASSLAPAALNTEAFFGQGTRLTVV.

The chain is built from TRBV15 and TRBJ2-3; D is perhaps TRBD1 or TRBD2 (5 bases each). V shed 0 bases and J shed 11 bases, with 21 bases lying between them. This CDR3 contains 16 residues. Per germline, CDR1 LNHNV and CDR2 YYDKDF (reference sequence). CDR3: CATSREQGTSRLRQYF. The CDR3 DNA follows: TGTGCCACCAGCAGAGAGCAGGGAACTAGTAGGCTCAGGCAGTATTTT.

This clonotype has a count of ten or more. The rearrangement joins TRBV7-8 to TRBJ2-2; possible D gene TRBD2, 7 bases. The germline gives CDR1 SGHVS, CDR2 FQNEAQ. Trimming took 7 bases from V and 3 from J, leaving 18 bases between them. The CDR3 sequence is 16 residues long. The CDR3 DNA follows: TGTGCCAGCACCTTGGGAGGGGGGGCCCACACCGGGGAGCTGTTTTTT. Its protein product is CASTLGGGAHTGELFF. Full variable domain (missing parts from reference TRBV7-8 and TRBJ2-2): GAGVSQSPRYKVAKRGQDVALRCDPISGHVSLFWYQQALGQGPEFLTYFQNEAQLDKSGLPSDRFFAERPEGSVSTLKIQRTQQEDSAVYLCASTLGGGAHTGELFFGEGSRLTVL.

This clonotype was recorded many times. The rearrangement joins TRBV29-1 to TRBJ1-5; TRBD1 aligns across 7 bases. Germline lookup yields CDR1 SQVTM and CDR2 ANQGSEA. The CDR3 has 13 amino acids. Trimming took 4 bases from V and 5 from J; bases not matched to a gene: 5. DNA for the CDR3: TGCAGCGTTGGTGAGACAGGGCATCAGCCCCAGCATTTT. The encoded protein is CSVGETGHQPQHF. Full variable domain (rest looked up from reference TRBV29-1 and TRBJ1-5): SAVISQKPSRDICQRGTSLTIQCQVDSQVTMMFWYRQQPGQSLTLIATANQGSEATYESGFVIDKFPISRPNLTFSTLTVSNMSPEDSSIYLCSVGETGHQPQHFGDGTRLSIL.

The gene calls are TRBV7-9 and TRBJ2-2; D is unclear. Deletions cut 7 bases from V and 3 bases from J, with 12 bases between. CDR3 size: 14 residues. Germline CDR1 SEHNR, CDR2 FQNEAQ (reference sequence). For the CDR3, the DNA is TGTGCCAGCACCACCCGCTTGGACACCGGGGAGCTGTTTTTT. Protein product: CASTTRLDTGELFF.

This clonotype appeared many times. This sequence joins TRBV11-2 and TRBJ2-2; D is possibly TRBD2 (5 bases). CDR3 length: 14 residues. Germline CDR1 reads SGHAT; CDR2 reads FQNNGV. The ends were cut back, 3 bases at V and 0 bases at J, with 5 bases in the middle. The CDR3 spells CASSFGANTGELFF. Written as DNA, the CDR3 is TGTGCCAGCAGCTTCGGGGCGAACACCGGGGAGCTGTTTTTT.

This clonotype has at least ten counts. The chain employs TRBV3-1 and TRBJ2-7, with a tentative D call TRBD1 (5 bases). The ends were cut back, 1 base at V and 5 bases at J, with 9 bases in the middle. The CDR3 sequence is 13 residues long. Germline CDR1 reads LGHDT; CDR2 reads YNNKEL (reference sequence). CDR3 nucleotide sequence: TGTGCCAGCAGCCAAGTGGGGCGCAACGAGCAGTACTTC. Its protein product is CASSQVGRNEQYF.

This clonotype was detected many times. V is TRBV28 and J is TRBJ1-5; D gene unclear. V dropped 6 bases and J dropped 5 bases, with 14 bases sitting between them. In germline, CDR1 is MDHEN, CDR2 SYDVKM. CDR3 length equals 14 residues. The CDR3 reads CASRPFRIDQPQHF. As DNA, the CDR3 is TGTGCCAGCAGGCCCTTTAGGATTGATCAGCCCCAGCATTTT.

The chain employs TRBV11-2 and TRBJ2-1; 9 bases are a match to TRBD1. CDR3 length: 15 residues. The ends lost 6 bases at V and 0 bases at J; junction bases unmatched: 3. Germline V lookup: CDR1 SGHAT, CDR2 FQNNGV. Written as DNA, the CDR3 is TGTGCCAGCAGGCAGGACAGGGGCTCCTACAATGAGCAGTTCTTC. The encoded protein is CASRQDRGSYNEQFF.

This clonotype was found many times. The chain uses TRBV11-2 and TRBJ1-5; D possibly corresponds to TRBD1 (5 bases). The CDR3 extends over 15 amino acids. The ends were cut back, 0 bases at V and 0 bases at J, with 6 bases in the middle. CDR1 SGHAT and CDR2 FQNNGV come from the germline V gene. In DNA form, the CDR3 reads TGTGCCAGCAGCTTAGAGAGGGGTAGCAATCAGCCCCAGCATTTT. It encodes CASSLERGSNQPQHF.

Regarding this clonotype: Since a much larger clone is just one base distant, this may be a read error. V is TRBV20-1 and J is TRBJ2-7, with 8 bases matching TRBD2. The junction had 6 bases not matched to a gene; V was cut back by 0 bases and J by 2 bases. CDR1 and CDR2 from the germline V gene are DFQATT and SNEGSKA (reference sequence). The CDR3 sequence is 15 residues long. CDR3 in amino acids: CSARDIRGGAYEQYF. As DNA, the CDR3 is TGCAGTGCTAGAGATATACGGGGGGGGGCCTACGAGCAGTACTTC.

To note about this clonotype: The junction departs from germline at one end; a sequencing error may be responsible. V is TRBV7-3 and J is TRBJ1-3; D unresolved. Germline V lookup: CDR1 SGHTA, CDR2 FQGTGA. This CDR3 region has 15 residues. For the CDR3, the DNA is TGTGCCAGCAGCCGGCCTAAAAGCTCTGGAAACGCCATATATTTT. Translating it yields CASSRPKSSGNAIYF.

This clonotype came up a few times. Sequence at one end of the junction differs from germline and may be a read error. The genes are TRBV20-1 and TRBJ2-7; 13 bases are shared with TRBD2. CDR3 length equals 17 residues. Germline CDR1 DFQATT, CDR2 SNEGSKA (reference sequence). CDR3 bases: TGCAGTGCCAGAGATCCGGGACTAGCGGGAATCTCCTACGAGCAGTACTTC. It encodes CSARDPGLAGISYEQYF.

The V gene is TRBV6-2 or TRBV6-3, the J gene TRBJ2-7; D is possibly TRBD2 (8 bases). V shed 2 bases and J shed 5 bases, with 22 bases lying between them. Germline CDR1 reads MNHEY; CDR2 reads SVGEGT. This CDR3 is 17 amino acids long. The DNA of the CDR3 is TGTGCCAGCAGTTACCCCTCCGTAGCGGGGCAGGGGGACGAGCAGTACTTC. Its protein product is CASSYPSVAGQGDEQYF.

As for this clonotype: A clone one base away is much larger, so this may be a read error. This chain joins TRBV20-1 and TRBJ2-1; D not certain. The CDR3 totals 16 residues. Germline assignment: CDR1 DFQATT and CDR2 SNEGSKA (reference sequence). The CDR3 loop is CGARDAGRPRGNEQFF. The CDR3 bases are TGCGGTGCTAGAGATGCAGGCAGGCCGCGAGGTAATGAGCAGTTCTTC.

The table lists this clonotype with many counts. V is TRBV20-1 and J is TRBJ2-1, with D possibly being TRBD2 (6 bases). The CDR3 consists of 13 residues. Germline lookup yields CDR1 DFQATT and CDR2 SNEGSKA (reference sequence). V shed 3 bases and J shed 9 bases, with 15 bases lying between them. This CDR3 is CSASLSGATEQFF. The DNA for the CDR3 is TGCAGTGCTAGCCTTAGCGGAGCCACTGAGCAGTTCTTC.

The chain is built from TRBV28 and TRBJ2-1; possibly TRBD2 for D (6 bases). V was cut by 8 bases and J by 8 bases, with 16 bases left in between. The CDR3 consists of 13 residues. Germline assignment: CDR1 MDHEN and CDR2 SYDVKM. The CDR3 DNA reads TGTGCCAGCCATAGCGGAATGGGCTATGAGCAGTTCTTC. Its translation is CASHSGMGYEQFF.

This clonotype was seen only a few times. A clone one base away is much larger, so this may be a read error. The genes are TRBV18 and TRBJ2-1; D possibly corresponds to TRBD1 (5 bases). CDR3 length: 15 amino acids. From germline, CDR1 is KGHSH and CDR2 LQKENI. This CDR3 is CASPPPRGQSNEQFF. The DNA for the CDR3 is TGTGCCAGCCCACCACCGAGAGGACAATCCAATGAGCAGTTCTTC. Full variable domain (remainder filled in from reference TRBV18 and TRBJ2-1): NAGVMQNPRHLVRRRGQEARLRCSPMKGHSHVYWYRQLPEEGLKFMVYLQKENIIDESGMPKERFSAEFPKEGPSILRIQQVVRGDSAAYFCASPPPRGQSNEQFFGPGTRLTVL.

The genes are TRBV15 and TRBJ2-7; a possible D gene is TRBD2 (6 bases). The CDR3 contains 15 residues. The V and J ends lost 1 base and 3 bases respectively, with 13 bases between them. Germline-derived CDR1 and CDR2 are LNHNV and YYDKDF (reference sequence). The CDR3 protein is CATSRVGDSGYEQYF. As DNA, the CDR3 is TGTGCCACCAGCAGAGTCGGTGATAGCGGCTACGAGCAGTACTTC.